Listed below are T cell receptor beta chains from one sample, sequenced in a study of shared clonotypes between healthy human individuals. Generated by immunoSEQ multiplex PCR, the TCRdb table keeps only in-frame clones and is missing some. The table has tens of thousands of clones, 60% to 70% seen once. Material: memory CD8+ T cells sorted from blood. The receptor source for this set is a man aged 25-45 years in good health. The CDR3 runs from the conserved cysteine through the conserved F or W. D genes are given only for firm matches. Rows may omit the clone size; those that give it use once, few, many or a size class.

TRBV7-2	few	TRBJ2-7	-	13	CASSSLPRSEQYF	TGTGCCAGCAGCTCCCTCCCTCGGAGTGAGCAGTACTTC
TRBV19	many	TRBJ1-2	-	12	CASSATNYGYTF	TGTGCCAGTAGCGCGACTAACTATGGCTACACCTTC
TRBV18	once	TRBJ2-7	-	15	CASSPPGKGDYEQYF	TGTGCCAGCTCACCCCCGGGGAAGGGGGACTACGAGCAGTACTTC
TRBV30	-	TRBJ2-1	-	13	CAWRSGDYNEQFF	TGTGCCTGGAGAAGTGGCGATTACAATGAGCAGTTCTTC
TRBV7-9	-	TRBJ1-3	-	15	CASSLSASSGNTIYF	TGTGCCAGCAGCTTAAGCGCGAGCTCTGGAAACACCATATATTTT
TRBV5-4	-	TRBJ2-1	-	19	CASIHDPPPYGGIHVEQFF	TGTGCCAGCATCCATGACCCCCCCCCATACGGCGGGATTCATGTTGAGCAGTTCTTC
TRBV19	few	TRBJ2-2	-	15	CASSPPAGNTGELFF	TGTGCCAGTAGTCCTCCGGCGGGGAACACCGGGGAGCTGTTTTTT
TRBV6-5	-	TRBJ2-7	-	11	CASVLFYEQYF	TGTGCCAGCGTGCTCTTCTACGAGCAGTACTTC
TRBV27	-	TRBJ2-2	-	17	CASSLSGQGYNTGELFF	TGTGCCAGCAGTTTATCGGGTCAGGGTTATAACACCGGGGAGCTGTTTTTT
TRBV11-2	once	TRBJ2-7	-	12	CASSLDAYEQYF	TGTGCCAGCAGCTTAGACGCCTACGAGCAGTACTTC
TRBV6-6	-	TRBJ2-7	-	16	CASSYSGGVSSYEQYF	TGTGCCAGCAGTTACTCTGGCGGGGTGAGCTCCTACGAGCAGTACTTC
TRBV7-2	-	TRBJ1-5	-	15	CASSPEGYSNQPQHF	TGTGCCAGCAGCCCCGAGGGGTATAGCAATCAGCCCCAGCATTTT
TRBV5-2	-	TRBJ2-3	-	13	CASSPLALDTQYF	TGCGCCAGCAGCCCGTTAGCGCTTGATACGCAGTATTTT
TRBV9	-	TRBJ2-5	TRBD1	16	CASTLRGDSGGETQYF	TGTGCCAGCACCCTCCGAGGGGACAGCGGCGGAGAGACCCAGTACTTC
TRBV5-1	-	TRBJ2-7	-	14	CASSPRRYPYEQYF	TGCGCCAGCAGTCCTAGGAGGTACCCCTACGAGCAGTACTTC
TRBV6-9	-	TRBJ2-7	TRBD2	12	CASRASGYEQYF	TGTGCCAGCAGGGCTAGCGGCTACGAGCAGTACTTC
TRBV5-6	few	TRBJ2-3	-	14	CASSPTLPTDTQYF	TGTGCCAGCAGCCCGACCCTCCCCACAGATACGCAGTATTTT
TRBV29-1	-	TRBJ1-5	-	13	CSVDEGDNQPQHF	TGCAGCGTTGATGAGGGGGACAATCAGCCCCAGCATTTT
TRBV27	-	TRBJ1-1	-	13	CASSLNRATEAFF	TGTGCCAGCAGTTTAAACAGGGCCACTGAAGCTTTCTTT
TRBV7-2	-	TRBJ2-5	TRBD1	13	CASSLDRGETQYF	TGTGCCAGCAGCTTAGACAGGGGAGAGACCCAGTACTTC
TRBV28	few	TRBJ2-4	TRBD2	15	CASSLAAGDENIQYF	TGTGCCAGCAGTCTCGCAGCGGGAGACGAAAACATTCAGTACTTC
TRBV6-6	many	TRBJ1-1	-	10	CASSPTQAFF	TGTGCCAGCAGCCCCACGCAAGCTTTCTTT
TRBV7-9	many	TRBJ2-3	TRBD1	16	CASSGEGTGVVGTQYF	TGTGCCAGCAGCGGAGAGGGGACAGGGGTAGTTGGTACGCAGTATTTT
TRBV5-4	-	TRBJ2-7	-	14	CASSLVGGEYEQYF	TGTGCCAGCAGCTTAGTTGGGGGAGAATACGAGCAGTACTTC
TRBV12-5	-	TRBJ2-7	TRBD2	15	CASGPGTSGSHEQYF	TGTGCTAGTGGGCCAGGGACTAGCGGGAGTCACGAGCAGTACTTC
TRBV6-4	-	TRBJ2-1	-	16	CASSALEGVSYNEQFF	TGTGCCAGCAGTGCTTTGGAGGGGGTCTCGTACAATGAGCAGTTCTTC
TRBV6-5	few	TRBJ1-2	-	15	CASSPSIGAADGYTF	TGTGCCAGCAGCCCATCAATCGGGGCCGCGGATGGCTACACCTTC
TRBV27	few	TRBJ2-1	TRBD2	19	CASPLGLAGFLSSYNEQFF	TGTGCCAGCCCCCTGGGACTAGCGGGCTTCTTAAGCTCCTACAATGAGCAGTTCTTC
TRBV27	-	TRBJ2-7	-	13	CASRLQGPYEQYF	TGTGCCAGCCGACTACAGGGTCCGTACGAGCAGTACTTC
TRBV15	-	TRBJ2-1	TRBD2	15	CATSRDPGLGAEQFF	TGTGCCACCAGCAGAGATCCCGGACTAGGGGCTGAGCAGTTCTTC
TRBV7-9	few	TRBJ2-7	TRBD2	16	CASSLRTSGSSYEQYF	TGTGCCAGCAGCCTCAGGACTAGCGGGAGCTCCTACGAGCAGTACTTC
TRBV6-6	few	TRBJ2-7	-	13	CASSYYNLDEQYF	TGTGCCAGCAGTTACTACAACTTGGACGAGCAGTACTTC
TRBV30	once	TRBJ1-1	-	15	CAWSAQQGKNVEAFF	TGTGCCTGGAGTGCCCAACAGGGTAAGAATGTTGAAGCTTTCTTT
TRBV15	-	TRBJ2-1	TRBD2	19	CATSRGSGRVPSSYNEQFF	TGTGCCACCAGCAGAGGTAGCGGGAGGGTACCGAGCTCCTACAATGAGCAGTTCTTC
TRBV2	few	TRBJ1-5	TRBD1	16	CASRAGTGVSNQPQHF	TGTGCCAGCAGAGCAGGGACAGGGGTGAGCAATCAGCCCCAGCATTTT
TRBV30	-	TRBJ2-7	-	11	CAWSFGGEQYF	TGTGCCTGGAGTTTTGGGGGGGAGCAGTACTTC
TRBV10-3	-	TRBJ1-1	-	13	CAISDVGLTEAFF	TGTGCCATCAGTGATGTGGGGCTCACTGAAGCTTTCTTT
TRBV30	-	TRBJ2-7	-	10	CAWSGAEQYF	TGTGCCTGGTCAGGGGCCGAGCAGTACTTC
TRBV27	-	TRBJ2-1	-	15	CASSLFGSSYNEQFF	TGTGCCAGCAGTTTATTCGGGAGCTCCTACAATGAGCAGTTCTTC
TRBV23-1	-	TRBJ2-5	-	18	CASSQALLCGKYQETQYF	TGCGCCAGCAGTCAAGCCCTCCTTTGTGGGAAGTACCAAGAGACCCAGTACTTC
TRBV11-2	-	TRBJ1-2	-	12	CASARAVYGYTF	TGTGCCAGCGCAAGGGCCGTCTATGGCTACACCTTC
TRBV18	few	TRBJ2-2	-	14	CASSPRRDGGELFF	TGTGCCAGCTCACCACGCCGGGATGGCGGGGAGCTGTTTTTT
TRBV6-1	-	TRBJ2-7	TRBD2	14	CASNLAGAPYEQYF	TGTGCCAGCAACTTAGCGGGAGCGCCCTACGAGCAGTACTTC
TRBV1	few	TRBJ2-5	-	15	CTSSQGTGGRETQYF	TGCACCAGCAGCCAGGGGACAGGGGGCAGGGAGACCCAGTACTTC
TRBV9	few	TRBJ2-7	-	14	CASSVEGEPYEQYF	TGTGCCAGCAGCGTAGAGGGGGAACCCTACGAGCAGTACTTC
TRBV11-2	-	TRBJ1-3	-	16	CASSLGTLIPGNTIYF	TGTGCCAGCAGCTTGGGGACGCTCATCCCTGGAAACACCATATATTTT
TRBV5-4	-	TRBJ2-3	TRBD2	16	CASSRNSGRLADTQYF	TGTGCCAGCAGCAGAAATAGCGGGAGGTTGGCAGATACGCAGTATTTT
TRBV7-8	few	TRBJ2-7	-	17	CASSLARAAYQSYEQYF	TGTGCCAGCAGCTTAGCGCGGGCAGCCTACCAATCCTACGAGCAGTACTTC
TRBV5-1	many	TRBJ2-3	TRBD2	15	CASCSSGRVEDTQYF	TGCGCCAGCTGCTCAAGCGGGAGAGTGGAAGATACGCAGTATTTT
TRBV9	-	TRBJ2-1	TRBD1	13	CASSVGGGDEQFF	TGTGCCAGCAGCGTAGGAGGGGGCGATGAGCAGTTCTTC
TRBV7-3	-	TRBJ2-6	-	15	CASSPGDSGANVLTF	TGTGCCAGCAGCCCAGGGGATTCTGGGGCCAACGTCCTGACTTTC
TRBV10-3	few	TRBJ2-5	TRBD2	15	CAISEEREGRETQYF	TGTGCCATCAGTGAGGAGCGGGAGGGCCGAGAGACCCAGTACTTC